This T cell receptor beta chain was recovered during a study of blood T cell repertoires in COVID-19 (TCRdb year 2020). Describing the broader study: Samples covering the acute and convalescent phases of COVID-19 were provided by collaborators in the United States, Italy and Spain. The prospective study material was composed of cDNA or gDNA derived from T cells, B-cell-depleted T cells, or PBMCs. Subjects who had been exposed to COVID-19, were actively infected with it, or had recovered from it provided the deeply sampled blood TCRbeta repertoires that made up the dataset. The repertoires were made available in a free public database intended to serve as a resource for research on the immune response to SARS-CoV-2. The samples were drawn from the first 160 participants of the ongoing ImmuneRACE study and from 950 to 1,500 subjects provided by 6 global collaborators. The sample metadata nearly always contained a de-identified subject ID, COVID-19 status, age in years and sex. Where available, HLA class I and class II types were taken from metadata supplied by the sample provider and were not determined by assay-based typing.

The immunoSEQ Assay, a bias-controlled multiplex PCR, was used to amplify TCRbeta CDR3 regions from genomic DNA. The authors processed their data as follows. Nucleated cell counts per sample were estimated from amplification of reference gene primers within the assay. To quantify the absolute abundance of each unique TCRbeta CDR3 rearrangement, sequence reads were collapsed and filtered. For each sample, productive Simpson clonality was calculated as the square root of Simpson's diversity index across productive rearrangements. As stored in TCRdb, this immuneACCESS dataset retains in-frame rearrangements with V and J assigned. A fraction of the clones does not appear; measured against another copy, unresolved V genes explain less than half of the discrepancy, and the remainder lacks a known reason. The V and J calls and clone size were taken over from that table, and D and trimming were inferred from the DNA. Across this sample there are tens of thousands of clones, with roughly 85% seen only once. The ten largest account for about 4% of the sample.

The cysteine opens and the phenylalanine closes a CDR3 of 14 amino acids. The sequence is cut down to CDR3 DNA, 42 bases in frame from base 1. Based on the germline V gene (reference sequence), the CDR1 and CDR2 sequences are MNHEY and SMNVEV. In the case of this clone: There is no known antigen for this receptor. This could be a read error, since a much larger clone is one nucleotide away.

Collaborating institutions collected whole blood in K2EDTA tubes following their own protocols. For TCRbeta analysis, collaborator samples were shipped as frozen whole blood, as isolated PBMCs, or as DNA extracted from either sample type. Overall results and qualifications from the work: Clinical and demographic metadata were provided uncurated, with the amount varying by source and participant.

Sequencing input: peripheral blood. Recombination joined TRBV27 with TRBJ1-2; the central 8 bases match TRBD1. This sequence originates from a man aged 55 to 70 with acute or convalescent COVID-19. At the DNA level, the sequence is TGTACCAGCAGTTTATCTAGGACAGGGACTGGCTACACCTTC. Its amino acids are CTSSLSRTGTGYTF.